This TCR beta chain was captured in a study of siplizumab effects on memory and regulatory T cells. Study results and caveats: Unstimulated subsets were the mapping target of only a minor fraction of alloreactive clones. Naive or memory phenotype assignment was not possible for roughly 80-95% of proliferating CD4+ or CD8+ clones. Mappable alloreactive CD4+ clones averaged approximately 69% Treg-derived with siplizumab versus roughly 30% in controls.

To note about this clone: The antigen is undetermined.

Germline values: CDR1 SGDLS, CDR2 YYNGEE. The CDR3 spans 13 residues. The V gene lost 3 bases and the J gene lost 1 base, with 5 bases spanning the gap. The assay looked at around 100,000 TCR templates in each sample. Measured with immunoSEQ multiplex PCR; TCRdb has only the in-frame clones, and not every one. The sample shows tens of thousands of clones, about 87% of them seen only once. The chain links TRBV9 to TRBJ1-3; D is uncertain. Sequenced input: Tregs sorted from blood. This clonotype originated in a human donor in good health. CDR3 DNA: TGTGCCAGCAGCGGCGGGTCTGGAAACACCATATATTTT. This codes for CASSGGSGNTIYF. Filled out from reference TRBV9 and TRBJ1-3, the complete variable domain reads DSGVTQTPKHLITATGQRVTLRCSPRSGDLSVYWYQQSLDQGLQFLIQYYNGEERAKGNILERFSAQQFPDLHSELNLSSLELGDSALYFCASSGGSGNTIYFGEGSWLTVV.